The present entry profiles one T cell receptor beta chain with its context. The antigen remains unidentified. The assay was immunoSEQ multiplex PCR, and TCRdb's table has in-frame clones only and misses some. The repertoire includes fewer than 200,000 clones, roughly 88% of them detected once, and more than 0.4% sits in the top ten. The data were taken from a study of T cell responses to AZD1222 COVID-19 vaccine. Study overall: Combined were second doses at about 4 or about 12 weeks.

Study conclusions and caveats: Unmutated variant regions are reportedly targeted by nearly half of spike-specific TCRs. Spike-specific TCR breadth and depth were elevated following two AZD1222 doses. Females outnumbered males among donors, who were mostly white British; clonal diversity was possibly underestimated.

The V gene's germline CDR1 is SGHNT and CDR2 YYREEE (reference sequence). Trimming shortened V by 3 bases and J by 8 bases, and 17 bases separated the two germline ends. The CDR3 is 14 amino acids. The source was peripheral blood, collected on day 0 of AZD1222 vaccination. This chain connects TRBV5-4 to TRBJ1-2; D is perhaps TRBD1 (6 bases). The sequence came from an adult in good health. The CDR3 is CASSWPAGVGGYTF. CDR3 nucleotides: TGTGCCAGCAGCTGGCCTGCAGGGGTTGGCGGCTACACCTTC.